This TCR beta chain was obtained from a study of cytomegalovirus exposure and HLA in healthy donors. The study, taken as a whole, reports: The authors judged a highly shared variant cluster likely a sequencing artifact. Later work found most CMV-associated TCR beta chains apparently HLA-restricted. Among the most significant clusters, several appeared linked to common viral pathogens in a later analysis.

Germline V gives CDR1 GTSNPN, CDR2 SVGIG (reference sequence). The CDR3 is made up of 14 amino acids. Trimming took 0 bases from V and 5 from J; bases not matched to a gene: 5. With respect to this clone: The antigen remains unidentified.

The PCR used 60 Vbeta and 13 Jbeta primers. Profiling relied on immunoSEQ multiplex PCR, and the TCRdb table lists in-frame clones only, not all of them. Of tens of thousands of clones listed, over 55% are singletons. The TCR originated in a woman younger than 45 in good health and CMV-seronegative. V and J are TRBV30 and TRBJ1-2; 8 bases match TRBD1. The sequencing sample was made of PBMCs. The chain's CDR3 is CAWSVIRGLYGYTF. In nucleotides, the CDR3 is TGTGCCTGGAGTGTAATCAGGGGGCTTTATGGCTACACCTTC.